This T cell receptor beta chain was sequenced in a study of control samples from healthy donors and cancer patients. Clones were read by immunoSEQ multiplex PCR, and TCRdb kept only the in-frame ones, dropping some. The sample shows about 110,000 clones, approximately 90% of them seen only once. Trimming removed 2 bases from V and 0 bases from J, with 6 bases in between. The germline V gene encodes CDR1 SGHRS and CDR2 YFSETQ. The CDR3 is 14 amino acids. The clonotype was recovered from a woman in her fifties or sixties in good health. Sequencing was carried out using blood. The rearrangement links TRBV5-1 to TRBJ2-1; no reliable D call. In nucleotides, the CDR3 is TGCGCCAGCAGCTTTTCGGGCTCCTACAATGAGCAGTTCTTC. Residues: CASSFSGSYNEQFF.